Below are 5 T cell receptor beta chains sequenced from a single sample in a study of type 1 regulatory T cells (dated by TCRdb to the early 2020s). Sequenced using an Illumina MiSeq. The public reads were run again by TCRdb, first through fastp at Q25 and then through MiXCR, and only productive beta chains were kept. Here each entry gathers all rows of one CDR3 protein and keeps the most common genes and DNA. The sample table lists 80,000 to 100,000 distinct CDR3 sequences, around a third of them with a count of one. Clones ranked in the top ten supply 2% to 2.5% of the sample. The source material was CD4+ T cells, either the whole sample or a sorted fraction (not recorded which). The receptor source for this set is a human donor in good health.

This clonotype has only a few counts. The CDR3 DNA reads as TGTGCCTGGAGTCGGGGGACTAGCGGCTACGAGCAGTACTTC. It specifies CAWSRGTSGYEQYF. This rearrangement joins TRBV30 to TRBJ2-7; TRBD2 agrees at 11 bases. CDR3 length: 14 amino acids. V lost 2 bases and J lost 3; bases outside the gene matches: 3. CDR1 and CDR2 (germline): GTSNPN, SVGIG (reference sequence). The variable domain in full, with the rest retrieved from reference TRBV30 and TRBJ2-7, is SQTIHQWPATLVQPVGSPLSLECTVEGTSNPNLYWYRQAAGRGLQLLFYSVGIGQISSEVPQNLSASRPQDRQFILSSKKLLLSDSGFYLCAWSRGTSGYEQYFGPGTRLTVT.

There are a few counts of this clonotype. J is TRBJ2-1 and V is TRBV29-1, with no clear D. Trimming took off 4 bases at V and 0 bases at J, with 10 bases between the two ends. The CDR3 loop spans 14 amino acids. CDR1 and CDR2 from the germline V gene are SQVTM and ANQGSEA. The CDR3 reads CSVVWRSSYNEQFF. DNA for the CDR3: TGCAGCGTTGTGTGGCGGAGCTCCTACAATGAGCAGTTCTTC.

The gene calls are TRBV12-3 or TRBV12-4 and TRBJ2-1; D tentatively fits TRBD1 or TRBD2 (7 bases each). The CDR3 totals 13 residues. The V gene lost 6 bases and the J gene lost 10 bases, with 16 bases spanning the gap. Here the CDR3 DNA reads TGTGCCAGCAGACTTACAGGGGAGGGCGAGCAGTTCTTC. Protein sequence: CASRLTGEGEQFF.

This rearrangement joins TRBV20-1 to TRBJ1-1; D might be TRBD1 (5 bases). The germline V and J ends were trimmed by 0 bases and 9 bases, with 20 bases remaining between them. The CDR3 length is 15 residues. CDR1 is DFQATT, CDR2 SNEGSKA, per germline (reference sequence). The CDR3 spells CSARDPWAGGEKAFF. The CDR3 nucleotides are TGCAGTGCTAGAGACCCCTGGGCAGGAGGGGAAAAAGCTTTCTTT.

A note on this clonotype: The junction departs from germline at one end; a sequencing error may be responsible. The chain links TRBV20-1 to TRBJ1-3, with a weak D call TRBD1 (5 bases). This CDR3 has 13 amino acids. CDR1 is DFQATT, CDR2 SNEGSKA, per germline (reference sequence). The DNA for the CDR3 is TGCAGTGCTACCACGACAGCTGGAAACATCATATATTTT. This sequence encodes CSATTTAGNIIYF.